This entry describes one TCR beta chain. The assay was immunoSEQ multiplex PCR, and TCRdb's table has in-frame clones only and misses some. Of 2,500,000 or so clones in the sample, roughly 93% were seen once. These data are taken from a study of shared clonotypes between healthy human individuals. This TCR derives from a man between 18 and 35 years old in good health. Some clones in this sample may be carry-over from other donors' samples. Specimen: naive CD4+ T cells from PBMCs. Regarding subset: CD45RA+ positively selected.

As DNA, the CDR3 is TGTGCCAGCAGCCCCAGTTTTAGCGGGACAACCTACAATGAGCAGTTCTTC. This codes for CASSPSFSGTTYNEQFF. The rearrangement joins TRBV9 to TRBJ2-1; 8 bases agree with TRBD2. The CDR3 contains 17 residues. The ends lost 4 bases at V and 2 bases at J; junction bases unmatched: 11. The germline V gene encodes CDR1 SGDLS and CDR2 YYNGEE.